The 28 T cell receptor beta chains listed next were all sequenced from one sample in a study of CD4 and CD8 cells across lung adenocarcinoma regions. TCRdb re-called the PCR reads with MiXCR, one entry per CDR3 protein. The sample consists of roughly 3,900 distinct CDR3 sequences, 50% to 75% of them appearing once. The sample taken for sequencing was CD4+ T cells from the center of a lung tumor. Source of these receptors: a male donor with lung adenocarcinoma. The CD4 and CD8 labels of this study may be unreliable.

The chain joins TRBV6-5 to TRBJ1-2, with D possibly TRBD1 on 6 matching bases. Germline values: CDR1 MNHEY, CDR2 SVGAGI. Trimming pared 1 base from V and 2 bases from J, leaving 11 bases between. The CDR3 consists of 15 residues. The CDR3 nucleotides read TGTGCCAGCAGTTACTGGGGGCTCTGGAACTATGGCTACACCTTC. The encoded protein is CASSYWGLWNYGYTF.

The chain has TRBV6-1 and TRBJ1-2, with a possible D match to TRBD1 (5 bases). The CDR3 runs 13 residues. CDR1 is MNHNS and CDR2 is SASEGT in the germline V gene. The V gene lost 8 bases and the J gene lost 4 bases, with 14 bases spanning the gap. The CDR3 sequence: CASRSGGGYGYTF. CDR3 bases: TGTGCCAGCCGCTCGGGGGGGGGCTATGGCTACACCTTC.

In its sample, this clonotype was seen once. The chain couples TRBV7-7 to TRBJ2-1; TRBD2 might be the D (6 bases). CDR3 length: 11 amino acids. Germline V gene sequence: CDR1 SSHAT, CDR2 FNYEAQ (reference sequence). CDR3 residues: CASGTGTEQFF. The CDR3 coding sequence is TGTGCTAGCGGCACCGGGACTGAGCAGTTCTTC.

In regard to this clonotype: Its ends do not fully match the called genes, so a read error is possible. This chain joins TRBV6-1 and TRBJ2-3, with 8 bases fitting TRBD1. In germline, CDR1 is MNHNS, CDR2 SASEGT. CDR3 size: 14 residues. The CDR3 spells CGSRGQGGPDTQYF. The CDR3 DNA follows: TGTGGCAGCAGGGGGCAGGGCGGCCCAGATACGCAGTACTTT.

In this sample, this clonotype turned up a few times. This chain links TRBV7-9 with TRBJ2-1, with no clear D. The CDR3 spans 15 residues. Germline CDR1 and CDR2: SEHNR and FQNEAQ (reference sequence). V was pared by 0 bases and J by 8 bases, with 14 bases between. Here the CDR3 DNA reads TGTGCCAGCAGCTTAGCGCGGTTGACCGAGGATGAGCAGTTCTTC. The encoded protein is CASSLARLTEDEQFF.

The rearrangement links TRBV11-3 to TRBJ2-1; no reliable D call. The V and J ends lost 1 base and 1 base respectively, with 8 bases between them. Germline V CDR1 and CDR2: SGHNT, YENEEA. CDR3 length equals 15 residues. As DNA, the CDR3 is TGTGCCAGCAGCTTAGGAATTAGTTCCTACAATGAGCAGTTCTTC. Protein sequence: CASSLGISSYNEQFF. Supplemented by reference TRBV11-3 and TRBJ2-1, the full variable domain reads EAGVVQSPRYKIIEKKQPVAFWCNPISGHNTLYWYLQNLGQGPELLIRYENEEAVDDSQLPKDRFSAERLKGVDSTLKIQPAELGDSAVYLCASSLGISSYNEQFFGPGTRLTVL.

This clonotype was recorded only once. The chain has TRBV6-5 and TRBJ2-7; no definite D call. The J call may not be correct, given that the DNA end is closer to TRBJ2-5. The CDR3 runs 14 residues. The germline V gene has CDR1 MNHEY and CDR2 SVGAGI. CDR3 in amino acids: CASSYRVTQETQYF. The CDR3 DNA reads TGTGCCAGCAGTTACAGGGTTACACAAGAGACCCAGTACTTC.

This clonotype was counted only a few times. The chain links TRBV6-1 to TRBJ1-5; 7 nucleotides align to TRBD1. This CDR3 has 13 amino acids. The trim removed 6 bases at V and 4 bases at J, leaving 3 bases unmatched. Germline values: CDR1 MNHNS, CDR2 SASEGT. CDR3 bases: TGTGCCAGCAGAACAGGGGAGAATCAGCCCCAGCATTTT. Translation gives CASRTGENQPQHF.

This chain connects TRBV7-3 to TRBJ2-2; D call uncertain. This CDR3 contains 13 residues. V shed 5 bases and J shed 2 bases, with 6 bases lying between them. The germline gives CDR1 SGHTA, CDR2 FQGTGA. The CDR3 sequence is CASSGTNTGELFF. DNA of the CDR3: TGTGCCAGCAGCGGCACTAACACCGGGGAGCTGTTTTTT.

The chain has TRBV6-1 and TRBJ2-5, with D perhaps being TRBD1 or TRBD2 (5 bases each). The J call could be wrong; TRBJ2-7 is a better fit for the DNA end. The CDR3 totals 12 residues. The germline V gene has CDR1 MNHNS and CDR2 SASEGT. For the CDR3, the DNA is TGTGCCAGCAAGGGACCAACCTACGAGCAGTACTTC. It encodes CASKGPTYEQYF.

This chain links TRBV12-3 or TRBV12-4 with TRBJ2-1; 11 bases agree with TRBD1. This CDR3 region has 15 residues. With 3 bases clipped from V and 7 bases from J, the junction kept 5 bases outside the gene matches. The CDR3 DNA reads TGTGCCAGCAGTTTCTCCGGGACAGGGGGGAATGAGCAGTTCTTC. This gives the protein CASSFSGTGGNEQFF.

Relative to its sample, this clonotype is medium-sized (0.01 to 0.1%). The chain is built from TRBV6-1 and TRBJ2-1, with D perhaps matching TRBD2 (6 bases). The V end lost 3 bases, the J end lost 2 bases, and 11 bases lay between the germline ends. This CDR3 comprises 15 residues. The germline V gene has CDR1 MNHNS and CDR2 SASEGT. CDR3 amino acids: CASSDPGETYNEQFF. The CDR3 coding sequence is TGTGCCAGCAGTGATCCGGGGGAGACCTACAATGAGCAGTTCTTC.

This clonotype was detected a few times. The chain employs TRBV7-8 and TRBJ2-1, with 7 bases matching TRBD2. The J call may be incorrect, as the DNA end agrees better with TRBJ2-7. Per the germline V gene, CDR1 is SGHVS and CDR2 is FQNEAQ. CDR3 length: 14 amino acids. CDR3 residues: CASSLGGGGYEQYF. CDR3 sequence (DNA): TGTGCCAGCAGCTTAGGGGGCGGGGGCTACGAGCAGTACTTC.

The rearrangement links TRBV6-1 to TRBJ2-3; tentative D call: TRBD2 (6 bases). The V end lost 7 bases, the J end lost 6 bases, and 14 bases lay between the germline ends. The CDR3 covers 13 residues. From germline, CDR1 is MNHNS and CDR2 SASEGT. In DNA form, the CDR3 reads TGTGCCAGCACGACTAGTGTTCGGGATACGCAGTATTTT. The encoded protein is CASTTSVRDTQYF.

As regards this clonotype: At one of its ends the junction is not consistent with the germline gene, which may arise from a read error. The genes are TRBV6-5 and TRBJ2-3; 8 positions match TRBD2. CDR3 size: 15 residues. Germline V gene sequence: CDR1 MNHEY, CDR2 SVGAGI. The CDR3 DNA follows: TGTGCCAGCAGATACGGGACTAGAGGCAAAAATACGCAGTATTTC. Its translation is CASRYGTRGKNTQYF.

The chain combines TRBV6-1 with TRBJ2-2; D ambiguous. The V and J ends lost 2 bases and 0 bases respectively, with 10 bases between them. Germline V gene data show CDR1 as MNHNS and CDR2 as SASEGT. The CDR3 runs 16 residues. DNA for the CDR3: TGTGCCAGCAGTGAAATGGTCCCGGCGAACACCGGGGAGCTGTTTTTT. It specifies CASSEMVPANTGELFF.

The chain joins TRBV6-5 to TRBJ2-5; 7 bases align to TRBD2. The J call could be wrong; TRBJ2-7 is a better fit for the DNA end. The CDR3 is made up of 15 amino acids. Germline V gene sequence: CDR1 MNHEY, CDR2 SVGAGI. The CDR3 DNA reads as TGTGCCAGCAGTTACTCGTATATCGGGGGGATCGAGCAGTACTTC. The encoded protein is CASSYSYIGGIEQYF.

CDR3 DNA: TGTGCCAGCCAATCCGGAGATGGCTACACCTTC. Translation: CASQSGDGYTF. V and J are TRBV3-1 and TRBJ1-2; D is unclear. The CDR3 spans 11 residues. Germline loops: CDR1 LGHDT, CDR2 YNNKEL (reference sequence). Trimming removed 8 bases at V and 6 bases at J, with 10 bases between. The whole variable domain, remainder taken from reference TRBV3-1 and TRBJ1-2, is DTAVSQTPKYLVTQMGNDKSIKCEQNLGHDTMYWYKQDSKKFLKIMFSYNNKELIINETVPNRFSPKSPDKAHLNLHINSLELGDSAVYFCASQSGDGYTFGSGTRLTVV.

The chain carries TRBV6-1 and TRBJ2-7; TRBD2 is a possible D gene (6 bases). CDR3 size: 14 residues. Between the trimmed V and J ends, which lost 3 bases and 4 bases, there was a span of 13 bases. The germline V gene encodes CDR1 MNHNS and CDR2 SASEGT. The CDR3 DNA follows: TGTGCCAGCAGTGATCGGGAGAGTAGATACGAGCAGTACTTC. This codes for CASSDRESRYEQYF.

Points on this clonotype: One end of the junction fails to match germline, which may point to a read error. V gene TRBV25-1 combines with J gene TRBJ2-5, with D possibly called TRBD1 or TRBD2 (7 bases each). Germline V gene lookup returns CDR1 MGHDK and CDR2 SYGVNS. The CDR3 has 16 amino acids. CDR3 nucleotide sequence: TGTGCCAGCGGGGGGGCAGGGGGAGGTGACCGAGAGACCCAGTACTTT. It encodes CASGGAGGGDRETQYF.

The V gene is TRBV6-1, the J gene TRBJ1-1; D possibly corresponds to TRBD1 (5 bases). The CDR3 sequence is 17 residues long. Trimming shortened V by 2 bases and J by 5 bases, and 21 bases separated the two germline ends. The germline gives CDR1 MNHNS, CDR2 SASEGT. The CDR3 sequence: CASSELGVPRKVTEAFF. In DNA form, the CDR3 reads TGTGCCAGCAGTGAACTGGGGGTCCCCCGCAAGGTTACTGAAGCTTTCTTT.

CDR3 coding DNA: TGTGCCATCAGTGAGAAGGGGGGCACAGATACGCAGTATTTT. The encoded protein is CAISEKGGTDTQYF. The chain links TRBV10-3 to TRBJ2-3; a possible D gene is TRBD1 (6 bases). The CDR3 loop spans 14 amino acids. Trimming shortened V by 2 bases and J by 1 base, and 7 bases separated the two germline ends. Germline V gene sequence: CDR1 ENHRY, CDR2 SYGVKD.

In its sample, this clonotype ranks as medium-sized. This chain joins TRBV7-2 and TRBJ1-1; perhaps TRBD1 as D (6 bases). Trimming cost V 2 bases and J 3 bases, with 13 bases left between them. The CDR3 covers 15 residues. Germline values: CDR1 SGHTA, CDR2 FQGNSA. The CDR3 DNA follows: TGTGCCAGCAGCTTAAGTTCTGCAGGGGACACTGAAGCTTTCTTT. Residues: CASSLSSAGDTEAFF.

V usage is TRBV6-1 and J usage is TRBJ2-3, with TRBD1 matching 8 bases. This CDR3 comprises 14 residues. Germline V lookup: CDR1 MNHNS, CDR2 SASEGT. The ends lost 6 bases at V and 3 bases at J; junction bases unmatched: 5. The CDR3 region has the DNA TGTGCCAGCAGCGGGGGACAGGAGACAGATACGCAGTATTTT. Its translation: CASSGGQETDTQYF.

Concerning this clonotype itself: The junction does not match germline at one end; this may be a read error. DNA of the CDR3: TGTGCCAGCAGGGGGGCAGGGGGCCGTGACAAAGATACGCAGTACTTT. Protein: CASRGAGGRDKDTQYF. This chain uses TRBV25-1 with TRBJ2-3; 8 bases align to TRBD1. Looked up from germline, CDR1 is MGHDK and CDR2 is SYGVNS. The CDR3 has 16 amino acids.

The chain has TRBV6-1 and TRBJ2-1; D may be TRBD1 (6 bases). The germline CDR1 and CDR2 sequences are MNHNS and SASEGT. The CDR3 has 12 amino acids. V lost 2 bases and J 8 bases, leaving 7 bases between the germline ends. CDR3 in DNA: TGTGCCAGCAGTGAATGGACAGATGAGCAGTTCTTC. Protein sequence: CASSEWTDEQFF.

This clonotype was counted a few times. The chain recombines TRBV6-1 with TRBJ2-4, with D perhaps matching TRBD2 (5 bases). The CDR3 is made up of 10 amino acids. The V end lost 8 bases, the J end lost 11 bases, and 10 bases lay between the germline ends. Per the germline V gene, CDR1 is MNHNS and CDR2 is SASEGT. The CDR3 DNA reads TGTGCCAGCCGGGGTTGGCTTCAGTACTTC. This encodes CASRGWLQYF.

This clonotype has a handful of counts. This sequence joins TRBV6-1 and TRBJ2-1; TRBD2 is a possible D gene (6 bases). This CDR3 region has 16 residues. CDR1 and CDR2 (germline): MNHNS, SASEGT. Trimming took off 5 bases at V and 1 base at J, with 15 bases between the two ends. The CDR3 is CASSPRDGISYNEQFF. CDR3 in DNA: TGTGCCAGCAGTCCGCGGGACGGGATTTCCTACAATGAGCAGTTCTTC.